This TCR beta chain was identified in a study of blood T cell repertoires in COVID-19. Study details: Samples taken during acute and convalescent COVID-19 were collected in the United States, Italy and Spain.

In the source study's methods: Using reference gene primer amplification, nucleated cell counts were estimated. TCRdb keeps only in-frame clones here, not all; method: immunoSEQ multiplex PCR. That table is the source of V, J and clone size, and D and trimming were worked out from the DNA. The sample includes approximately 270,000 clones, 87% seen only once; the top ten take roughly 3%. V lost 6 bases, J lost 0 bases, and 12 bases lay in between. In germline, CDR1 is MNHNY, CDR2 SVGAGI (reference sequence). This CDR3 comprises 15 residues. The sample taken for sequencing was peripheral blood. This TCR was recovered from a man younger than 35 with active or convalescent COVID-19. V usage is TRBV6-6 and J usage is TRBJ1-5; D gene ambiguous. CDR3 protein: CASRLGEYSNQPQHF. The CDR3, as DNA: TGTGCCAGCAGACTAGGAGAGTATAGCAATCAGCCCCAGCATTTT.